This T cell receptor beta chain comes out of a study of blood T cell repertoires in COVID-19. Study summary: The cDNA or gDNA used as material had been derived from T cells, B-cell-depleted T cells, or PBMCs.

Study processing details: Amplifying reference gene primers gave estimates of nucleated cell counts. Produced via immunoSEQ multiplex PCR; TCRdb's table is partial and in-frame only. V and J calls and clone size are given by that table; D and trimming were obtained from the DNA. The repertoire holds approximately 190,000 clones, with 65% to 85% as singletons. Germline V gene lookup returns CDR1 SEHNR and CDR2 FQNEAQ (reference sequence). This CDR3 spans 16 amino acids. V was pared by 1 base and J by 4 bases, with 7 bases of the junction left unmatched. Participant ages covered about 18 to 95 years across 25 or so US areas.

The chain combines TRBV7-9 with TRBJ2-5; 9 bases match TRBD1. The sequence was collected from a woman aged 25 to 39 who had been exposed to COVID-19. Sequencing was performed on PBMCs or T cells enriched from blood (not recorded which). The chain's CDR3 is CASSLGFRQGVETQYF. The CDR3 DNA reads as TGTGCCAGCAGCTTAGGTTTCCGACAGGGGGTAGAGACCCAGTACTTC. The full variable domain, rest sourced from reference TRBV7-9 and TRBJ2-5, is DTGVSQNPRHKITKRGQNVTFRCDPISEHNRLYWYRQTLGQGPEFLTYFQNEAQLEKSRLLSDRFSAERPKGSFSTLEIQRTEQGDSAMYLCASSLGFRQGVETQYFGPGTRLLVL.